This is a list of T cell receptor beta chains from one sample in a study of T-cell memory formation after mild COVID-19. TCRdb processed the 5' RACE reads anew with MiXCR; each CDR3 protein has one entry. Of more than 35,000 distinct CDR3 sequences listed, more than 9% were seen once; the top ten hold approximately 10%. Sequencing was done on a sample of PBMCs or a T cell subset sorted from them (not recorded which). These receptors originate from an adult woman who had mild COVID-19 (a few samples of this study predate the infection). Cell type and time point are not known. Each CDR3 is given with its conserved first and last residue. Fields, in order: J gene, clone size, V gene, D gene, CDR3 DNA, CDR3 protein. D genes are given only for firm matches. A row's size may be missing; if present it is once, few, many or a size class.

>TRBJ2-1|few|TRBV20-1|TRBD2
TGCAGTGCTAGAGGGGGTAGCGGGAGTAGTTGGGGCAATGAGCAGTTCTTC
CSARGGSGSSWGNEQFF
>TRBJ2-1|many|TRBV20-1|NA
TGCAGTCTGAGTCGCCGGGGTTGGACAGCCTACAATGAGCAGTTCTTC
CSLSRRGWTAYNEQFF
>TRBJ2-7|NA|TRBV5-1|NA
TGCGCCAGCAGCTACGGGACGGCTAACTACGAGCAGTACTTC
CASSYGTANYEQYF
>TRBJ2-7|many|TRBV5-1|TRBD1
TGCGCCAGCAGCTTGGTCACAGGGGGCTACGAGCAGTACTTC
CASSLVTGGYEQYF
>TRBJ2-7|NA|TRBV9|TRBD2
TGTGCCAGCAGCCTCCGGGCTAGCGGCTCCTACGAGCAGTACTTC
CASSLRASGSYEQYF
>TRBJ2-5|many|TRBV24-1|NA
TGTGCCACCAGTGATAATGCGGACAGACAAGAGACCCAGTACTTC
CATSDNADRQETQYF
>TRBJ2-3|few|TRBV24-1|TRBD2
TGTGCCACCAGTGAGACTAGCGGGAGCTTTACAGCAGATACGCAGTATTTT
CATSETSGSFTADTQYF
>TRBJ1-3|NA|TRBV7-9|NA
TGTGCCAGCAGCTCAACCGAGTCTGGAAACACCATATATTTT
CASSSTESGNTIYF
>TRBJ1-6|many|TRBV20-1|NA
TGCAGTGCTAATATGCGGGGGGATTCACCCCTCCACTTT
CSANMRGDSPLHF
>TRBJ2-6|NA|TRBV12-3/TRBV12-4|NA
TGTGCCAGCAGTCGCTCTGGGGCCAACGTCCTGACTTTC
CASSRSGANVLTF
>TRBJ2-7|NA|TRBV24-1|NA
TGTGCCACCAGTGAACCAGGGGCCTACGAGCAGTACTTC
CATSEPGAYEQYF
>TRBJ2-3|few|TRBV14|NA
TGTGCCAGCAGCCAACAGGGTATCGGAGATACGCAGTATTTT
CASSQQGIGDTQYF
>TRBJ2-7|few|TRBV27|TRBD2
TGTGCCAGCAGTCTCGGACTAGCGGGAGGGAGTGGGAACGAGCAGTACTTC
CASSLGLAGGSGNEQYF
>TRBJ2-5|NA|TRBV10-3|NA
TGTGCCATCAGTGGGTCGGGACTTCCCCGGAGAGAGACCCAGTACTTC
CAISGSGLPRRETQYF
>TRBJ1-2|few|TRBV20-1|NA
TGCAGTGCTAGAGATCTGTCTGGCAGGTTAATCTCGGGCTACACCTTC
CSARDLSGRLISGYTF
>TRBJ2-1|NA|TRBV11-2|NA
TGTGCCAGCAGCTTAGTACTCGCGGATGAGCAGTTCTTC
CASSLVLADEQFF
>TRBJ2-7|few|TRBV28|NA
TGTGCCAGCAGTTTCCCCTCCAAGGACGAGCAGTACTTC
CASSFPSKDEQYF
>TRBJ2-7|NA|TRBV5-1|NA
TGCGCCAGCAGCTTGGGCCCAGGGCTTGGGCCCTACGAGCAGTACTTC
CASSLGPGLGPYEQYF
>TRBJ2-7|few|TRBV11-1|TRBD1
TGTGCCAGCAAACGACAGGGTCCCTACGAGCAGTACTTC
CASKRQGPYEQYF
>TRBJ2-7|few|TRBV19|TRBD1
TGTGCCAGTAGTCTAGGGACAGGGAGGGCCTACGAGCAGTACTTC
CASSLGTGRAYEQYF